The entry below describes one T cell receptor beta chain. Antigen specificity is unknown. The PCR used 60 Vbeta and 13 Jbeta primers. Repertoires were generated with immunoSEQ multiplex PCR, while TCRdb's copy carries only in-frame clones and drops some. The table lists approximately 120,000 clones, 69% of them singletons. This sample was taken from a study of cytomegalovirus exposure and HLA in healthy donors. Findings and caveats of the study: A few chains tied to CMV proved CMV antigen-specific in vitro.

Sequencing was performed on PBMCs. The receptor was isolated from an older woman in good health and CMV-seropositive.

Written as DNA, the CDR3 is TGTGCCAGCAGCCATGTTGGAGCTTCCAATGAGCAGTTCTTC. Amino acids: CASSHVGASNEQFF. This chain uses TRBV9 with TRBJ2-1; D gene uncertain. Looked up from germline, CDR1 is SGDLS and CDR2 is YYNGEE. This CDR3 contains 14 residues. Deletions cut 4 bases from V and 6 bases from J, with 14 bases between.